The T cell receptor beta chain under discussion was sequenced for a study of circulating CD8 cells and anti-PD-1 response in melanoma. Live CD3+CD8+TCRalphabeta+ cells were sorted into four subsets by PD-1 and/or TIGIT. The QIAseq Immune Repertoire TCR panel built the libraries from roughly 15 ng of total RNA. In TCRdb, the reads were re-called with MiXCR into one record per CDR3 protein. The sample has about 470 distinct CDR3 sequences; approximately 8.3% are singletons. This clonotype rates as medium-sized. The clonotype comes from a human donor with melanoma. The source material was CD8+ T cells from PBMCs, sampled at baseline or after one month of anti-PD-1 therapy (not recorded which).

The CDR3 here is CASSLGQPWEQFF. CDR3 sequence (DNA): TGTGCCAGCAGCTTGGGACAGCCATGGGAGCAGTTCTTC. This chain connects TRBV7-3 to TRBJ2-1; TRBD1 matches 7 bases. From germline, CDR1 is SGHTA and CDR2 FQGTGA. This CDR3 comprises 13 residues. J was trimmed by 10 bases and V by 3 bases; bases with no gene match: 6.